This T cell receptor beta chain was found in a study of T-cell reconstitution after alpha-beta-depleted transplantation in children. Study conclusions and caveats: The authors attributed T-cell counts and diversity one year after transplant mostly to newly produced T cells. Expanded graft clones numbering several hundred reportedly gave rise to alpha-beta T cells about two months after transplant.

Trimming at V came to 5 bases and at J to 4 bases, leaving 2 bases not matched to a gene. CDR1 SGHVS and CDR2 FQNEAQ come from the germline V gene. The CDR3 spans 14 residues. Preparation of the TCRbeta library used unique molecular identifiers. TCRdb re-called the PCR reads through MiXCR, storing one row per CDR3 protein. The table has around 130,000 distinct CDR3 sequences, approximately 8.7% seen once. A word on this clonotype: Antigen unknown.

The rearrangement uses TRBV7-8 and TRBJ2-1, with 10 nucleotides matching TRBD2. This receptor was taken from a girl under three years old who had a stem cell transplant for combined immunodeficiency, so the T cells may come from the graft donor. Material: PBMCs, mostly from graft donor cells, obtained 180 days after TCRalphabeta/CD19-depleted stem cell transplant. CDR3 DNA: TGTGCCAGCAGCACACTAGCGGGGTACAATGAGCAGTTCTTC. Translated: CASSTLAGYNEQFF.